Below are 17 T cell receptor beta chains sequenced from a single sample in a study of cytomegalovirus exposure and HLA in healthy donors (TCRdb year 2017). Library generation was performed with the immunoSEQ multiplex PCR assay. For the multiplex PCR, a mixture combining 60 forward primers for TCR Vbeta segments and 13 reverse primers for TCR Jbeta segments was used. What TCRdb holds here is the immuneACCESS table cut down to in-frame rearrangements. Part of the clones is not present; checked against another copy, under half of the missing clones reflect an unresolved V gene, and the others are unexplained. The sample table contains some 120,000 clones; only one count was recorded for 78% of them. The ten largest clones capture 6.3% of the sample. The material sequenced was PBMCs. These receptors came from a woman aged 40 to 50 in good health and CMV-seronegative.

The chain couples TRBV4-1 to TRBJ1-1; D may be TRBD1 (5 bases). Germline V CDR1 and CDR2: MGHRA, YSYEKL. CDR3 size: 16 residues. V was clipped by 3 bases and J by 5 bases, with 19 bases between them. In DNA, the CDR3 is TGCGCCAGCAGCCAGGAAACGCGTACAGGTCCTACTGAAGCTTTCTTT. It specifies CASSQETRTGPTEAFF.

The V call is TRBV28, the J call TRBJ2-3; the match to TRBD2 covers 8 bases. Per the germline V gene, CDR1 is MDHEN and CDR2 is SYDVKM. The CDR3 covers 16 residues. Unmatched junction bases numbered 10, after V lost 6 bases and J lost 2 bases. DNA of the CDR3: TGTGCCAGCAGGTCCCCACTAGCGGCCGACACAGATACGCAGTATTTT. Translated, it gives CASRSPLAADTDTQYF.

This clone was seen only a few times. V and J are TRBV18 and TRBJ1-1; maybe TRBD1 (5 bases). V dropped 4 bases and J dropped 0 bases, with 9 bases sitting between them. There are 14 residues in the CDR3. Germline CDR1 KGHSH, CDR2 LQKENI. CDR3 in amino acids: CASSLRTLNTEAFF. The CDR3 nucleotides read TGTGCCAGCTCACTACGGACATTGAACACTGAAGCTTTCTTT.

The J gene is TRBJ1-4, the V gene TRBV28; D might be TRBD1 (5 bases). V was cut by 1 base and J by 0 bases, with 9 bases left in between. Germline V gene data show CDR1 as MDHEN and CDR2 as SYDVKM. The CDR3 is 16 residues long. The DNA for the CDR3 is TGTGCCAGCAGTTTATATGAACAGGCAACTAATGAAAAACTGTTTTTT. Amino acid sequence: CASSLYEQATNEKLFF.

This chain uses TRBV28 with TRBJ2-1, with 10 bases identical to TRBD2. The V gene's germline CDR1 is MDHEN and CDR2 SYDVKM. This CDR3 has 20 amino acids. The V gene end was trimmed by 3 bases and the J gene end by 0 bases; junction bases not matched to a gene: 14. In DNA, the CDR3 is TGTGCCAGCAGTTTTCCGGTGAGCGGGAGGGGCAGGAGCTCCTACAATGAGCAGTTCTTC. Translating gives CASSFPVSGRGRSSYNEQFF.

The genes are TRBV11-2 and TRBJ1-2; D might be TRBD1 (6 bases). V lost 3 bases and J lost 8, with 13 bases in between. The germline V gene has CDR1 SGHAT and CDR2 FQNNGV. The CDR3 sequence is 13 residues long. The CDR3 sequence: CASSFGPGGGYTF. DNA for the CDR3: TGTGCCAGCAGCTTTGGCCCGGGGGGCGGCTACACCTTC.

The chain links TRBV28 to TRBJ2-5; a weak D match, TRBD1 (6 bases). This CDR3 comprises 14 residues. Germline CDR1 and CDR2: MDHEN and SYDVKM. V dropped 7 bases and J dropped 9 bases, with 21 bases sitting between them. The CDR3 reads CASTPSGGPGAQYF. CDR3 coding DNA: TGTGCCAGCACCCCCTCTGGGGGCCCCGGGGCCCAGTACTTC. Complete variable domain (other parts from reference TRBV28 and TRBJ2-5): DVKVTQSSRYLVKRTGEKVFLECVQDMDHENMFWYRQDPGLGLRLIYFSYDVKMKEKGDIPEGYSVSREKKERFSLILESASTNQTSMYLCASTPSGGPGAQYFGPGTRLLVL.

The chain has TRBV5-4 and TRBJ2-5; D ambiguous. This CDR3 is 12 amino acids long. Trimming left V 4 bases short and J 11 bases short, with 15 bases between. Germline V gene sequence: CDR1 SGHNT, CDR2 YYREEE (reference sequence). The CDR3 reads CASSRSTQEQYF. The CDR3 DNA sequence: TGTGCCAGCAGCCGATCCACTCAAGAGCAGTACTTC.

J is TRBJ2-2 and V is TRBV23-1; TRBD1 aligns across 8 bases. Being an ORF, TRBV23-1 has a function that is uncertain. This CDR3 has 18 amino acids. Unmatched junction bases numbered 10, after V lost 2 bases and J lost 2 bases. The CDR3 reads CASSQTGQEALNTGELFF. DNA for the CDR3: TGCGCCAGCAGTCAAACGGGACAGGAAGCGCTAAACACCGGGGAGCTGTTTTTT.

Details on this clone: A junction boundary mismatches the germline segment, possibly from a read error. V gene TRBV7-9 combines with J gene TRBJ2-7; D is uncertain. The CDR3 has 11 amino acids. In germline, CDR1 is SEHNR, CDR2 FQNEAQ (reference sequence). In DNA, the CDR3 is TGTTCCAGCAGCCACACTACCGAGCAGTACTTC. This sequence encodes CSSSHTTEQYF.

As regards this clone: At one end, the junction sequence differs from germline, possibly due to a read error. The gene calls are TRBV29-1 and TRBJ2-4, with a possible D match to TRBD1 (6 bases). The germline CDR1 and CDR2 sequences are SQVTM and ANQGSEA. CDR3 length: 14 residues. Here the CDR3 reads CSVTGQLAKNSQYF. The DNA for the CDR3 is TGCAGCGTCACCGGACAGCTAGCCAAAAACAGTCAGTACTTC.

This chain uses TRBV11-2 with TRBJ1-2, with D uncertain. The germline V gene encodes CDR1 SGHAT and CDR2 FQNNGV. The length of the CDR3 is 14 residues. With 6 bases removed from V and 0 bases from J, the gap between germline ends came to 11 bases. CDR3 protein: CASSWTDSNYGYTF. The CDR3, as DNA: TGTGCCAGCAGTTGGACGGACTCTAACTATGGCTACACCTTC.

The CDR3 loop is CASSSLRGSSYEQYF. In DNA, the CDR3 is TGTGCCAGCAGCTCCCTTAGGGGGAGCTCCTACGAGCAGTACTTC. The chain links TRBV11-2 to TRBJ2-7, with D perhaps TRBD1 (6 bases). The CDR3 totals 15 residues. Germline V gives CDR1 SGHAT, CDR2 FQNNGV. V was cut by 4 bases and J by 0 bases, with 13 bases left in between.

The chain has TRBV11-2 and TRBJ2-5; 9 bases match TRBD1. The end of the DNA fits TRBJ2-7 better, so the J call may be wrong. Germline V gives CDR1 SGHAT, CDR2 FQNNGV. This CDR3 has 15 amino acids. Here the CDR3 DNA reads TGTGCCAGCAGCTCTTACAGGGGGCTTAACTACGAGCAGTACTTC. Protein: CASSSYRGLNYEQYF.

The chain is built from TRBV11-2 and TRBJ2-5; D might be TRBD1 (6 bases). This CDR3 is built from 14 residues. Germline CDR1 reads SGHAT; CDR2 reads FQNNGV. V lost 5 bases, J lost 2 bases, and 12 bases lay in between. The CDR3 here is CASSVQGWQETQYF. The CDR3 nucleotides are TGTGCCAGCAGCGTCCAGGGGTGGCAAGAGACCCAGTACTTC.

The chain recombines TRBV28 with TRBJ2-4; D perhaps matches TRBD1 (6 bases). This CDR3 spans 15 amino acids. The V end was cut by 3 bases, the J end by 4 bases, with 13 bases between. Germline V lookup: CDR1 MDHEN, CDR2 SYDVKM. For the CDR3, the DNA is TGTGCCAGCAGTTTCAGAGACAGGCTTAAAAACATTCAGTACTTC. It yields the protein CASSFRDRLKNIQYF. Together with reference TRBV28 and TRBJ2-4, the CDR3 gives the full variable domain: DVKVTQSSRYLVKRTGEKVFLECVQDMDHENMFWYRQDPGLGLRLIYFSYDVKMKEKGDIPEGYSVSREKKERFSLILESASTNQTSMYLCASSFRDRLKNIQYFGAGTRLSVL.

This chain uses TRBV6-1 with TRBJ2-1, with 10 positions matching TRBD1. This CDR3 is built from 15 residues. Germline CDR1 reads MNHNS; CDR2 reads SASEGT. J lost 8 bases, V lost 3 bases, and 7 bases had no gene match. CDR3 residues: CASSEPGQGSDEQFF. The DNA for the CDR3 is TGTGCCAGCAGTGAGCCGGGACAGGGGAGCGATGAGCAGTTCTTC.